This T cell receptor beta chain was identified in a study of cytomegalovirus exposure and HLA in healthy donors. Findings and limits, study-wide: Sequencing had likely introduced a cluster of highly shared sequence variants as an artifact. In a later analysis, specific HLA alleles were associated with 15,000 or so TCR beta sequences at a 0.05 false discovery rate. Confirmation was obtained in vitro that a few CMV-associated chains are specific for CMV antigens. CMV serostatus alone was available as immune exposure information.

In the PCR, 60 Vbeta and 13 Jbeta primers were used. Measured with immunoSEQ multiplex PCR; TCRdb has only the in-frame clones, and not every one. The sample lists 60,000 to 70,000 clones, roughly 70% occurring once. This clone was seen once. Its specificity is unknown. J lost 1 base, V lost 0 bases, and 2 bases had no gene match. This CDR3 has 15 amino acids. Per the germline V gene, CDR1 is SGHRS and CDR2 is YFSETQ. This receptor was identified in a woman under 40 in good health and CMV-seronegative. The sample comprised PBMCs. The V call is TRBV5-1, the J call TRBJ2-3; 7 nucleotides agree with TRBD1. CDR3: CASSLGDRGTDTQYF. The CDR3 DNA reads as TGCGCCAGCAGCTTGGGCGACAGGGGCACAGATACGCAGTATTTT. Full variable domain (rest looked up from reference TRBV5-1 and TRBJ2-3): KAGVTQTPRYLIKTRGQQVTLSCSPISGHRSVSWYQQTPGQGLQFLFEYFSETQRNKGNFPGRFSGRQFSNSRSEMNVSTLELGDSALYLCASSLGDRGTDTQYFGPGTRLTVL.